The source of this T cell receptor beta chain is a study of breast tumors, draining lymph nodes, adjacent tissues. TCRdb itself ran the multiplex PCR reads through MiXCR, one entry per CDR3 protein. The table lists 290,000 or so distinct CDR3 sequences, about 30% of them singletons. Axillary draining lymph nodes of breast cancer patients supplied the node samples. Germline V gene lookup returns CDR1 KGHDR and CDR2 SFDVKD. CDR3 length: 12 amino acids. With V trimmed by 9 bases and J by 9 bases, 4 bases remained unmatched. The specimen was axillary lymph node tissue. The rearrangement links TRBV24-1 to TRBJ2-6; 7 nucleotides align to TRBD1. This receptor was taken from a female donor with breast cancer. Some clones in this sample may be carry-over from other donors' samples. The CDR3 is CATADRVNVLTF. The CDR3 DNA follows: TGTGCCACCGCAGACAGGGTCAACGTCCTGACTTTC.